Many counts were recorded for the clone carrying this T cell receptor (beta chain). The antigen remains unidentified. The germline V and J ends were trimmed by 3 bases and 4 bases, with 10 bases remaining between them. CDR1 is DFQATT, CDR2 SNEGSKA, per germline (reference sequence). CDR3 length equals 13 residues. The data originate from a study of T cells in Graves' hyperthyroidism and ophthalmopathy. Study-level findings and limits: Ophthalmopathy was told apart from stable hyperthyroidism by a 13 V-J model.

Patients between 18 and 65 years old had hyperthyroidism, newly diagnosed and lasting under 2 months. Researchers amplified the TCR beta CDR3 regions from RNA transcripts. During a first-round RT-PCR of the TCR CDR3, the HTBI primer set was used. In TCRdb, the multiplex PCR reads were re-called with MiXCR into one record per CDR3 protein. This table has around 620,000 distinct CDR3 sequences, 15% to 20% appearing once. The chain uses TRBV20-1 and TRBJ1-3; D not certain. Specimen: blood. This clonotype was obtained from a woman in her 30s with Graves' hyperthyroidism. The CDR3 is CSAREVGGNTIYF. In DNA, the CDR3 is TGCAGTGCTAGGGAAGTGGGAGGAAACACCATATATTTT.